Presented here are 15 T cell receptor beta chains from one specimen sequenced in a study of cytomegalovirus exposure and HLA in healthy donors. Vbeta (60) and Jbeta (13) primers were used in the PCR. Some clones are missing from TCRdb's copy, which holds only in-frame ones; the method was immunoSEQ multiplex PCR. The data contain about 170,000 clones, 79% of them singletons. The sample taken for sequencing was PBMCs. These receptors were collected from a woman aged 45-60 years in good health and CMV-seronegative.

CDR3 amino acids: CASQSNRGIFSYEQYF. CDR3 nucleotides: TGTGCCAGCCAAAGCAATAGGGGGATCTTCTCCTACGAGCAGTACTTC. This chain joins TRBV28 and TRBJ2-7; D is possibly TRBD1 (6 bases). Germline V gene lookup returns CDR1 MDHEN and CDR2 SYDVKM. V lost 8 bases to trimming and J lost 0 bases, with 20 bases between them. CDR3 length: 16 residues.

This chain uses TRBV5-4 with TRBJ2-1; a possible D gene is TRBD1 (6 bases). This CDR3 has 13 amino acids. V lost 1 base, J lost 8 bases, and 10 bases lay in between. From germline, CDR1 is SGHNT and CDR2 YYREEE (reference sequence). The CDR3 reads CASSLQGFDEQFF. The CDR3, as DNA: TGTGCCAGCAGCTTGCAGGGGTTCGATGAGCAGTTCTTC.

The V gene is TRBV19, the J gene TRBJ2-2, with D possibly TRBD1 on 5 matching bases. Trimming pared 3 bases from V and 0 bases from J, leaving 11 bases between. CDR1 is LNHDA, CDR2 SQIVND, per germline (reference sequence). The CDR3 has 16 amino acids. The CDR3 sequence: CASSIVQGANTGELFF. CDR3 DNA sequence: TGTGCCAGTAGTATCGTCCAGGGTGCGAACACCGGGGAGCTGTTTTTT.

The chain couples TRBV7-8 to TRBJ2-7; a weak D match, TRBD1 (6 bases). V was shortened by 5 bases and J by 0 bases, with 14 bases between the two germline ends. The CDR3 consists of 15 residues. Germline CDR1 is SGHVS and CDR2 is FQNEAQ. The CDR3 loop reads CASSPPDRTSYEQYF. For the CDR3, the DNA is TGTGCCAGCAGCCCCCCTGACAGGACCTCCTACGAGCAGTACTTC.

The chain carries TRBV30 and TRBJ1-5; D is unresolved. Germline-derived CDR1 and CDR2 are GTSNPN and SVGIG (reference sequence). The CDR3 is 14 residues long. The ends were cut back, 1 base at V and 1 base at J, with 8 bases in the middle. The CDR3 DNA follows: TGTGCCTGGAGTGGTTCCGGGAGCAATCAGCCCCAGCATTTT. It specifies CAWSGSGSNQPQHF.

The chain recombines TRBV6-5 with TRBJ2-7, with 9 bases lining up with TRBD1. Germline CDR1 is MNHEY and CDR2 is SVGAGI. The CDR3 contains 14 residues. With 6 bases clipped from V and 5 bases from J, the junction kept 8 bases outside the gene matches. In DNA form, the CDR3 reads TGTGCCAGCAGGCACCGGGACAGGGTCCACGAGCAGTACTTC. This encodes CASRHRDRVHEQYF.

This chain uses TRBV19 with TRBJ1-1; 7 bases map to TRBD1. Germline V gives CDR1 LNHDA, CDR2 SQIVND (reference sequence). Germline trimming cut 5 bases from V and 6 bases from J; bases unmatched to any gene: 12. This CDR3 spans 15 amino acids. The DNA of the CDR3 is TGTGCCAGTAGTCCGGACGACAGGGAAGGCCCTGAAGCTTTCTTT. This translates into CASSPDDREGPEAFF. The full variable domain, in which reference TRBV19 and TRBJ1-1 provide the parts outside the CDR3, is DGGITQSPKYLFRKEGQNVTLSCEQNLNHDAMYWYRQDPGQGLRLIYYSQIVNDFQKGDIAEGYSVSREKKESFPLTVTSAQKNPTAFYLCASSPDDREGPEAFFGQGTRLTVV.

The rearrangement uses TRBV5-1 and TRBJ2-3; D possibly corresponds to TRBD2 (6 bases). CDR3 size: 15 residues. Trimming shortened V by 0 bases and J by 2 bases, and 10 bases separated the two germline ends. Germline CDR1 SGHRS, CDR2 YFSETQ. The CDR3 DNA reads TGCGCCAGCAGCTTGGCTGCGGGGACCACAGATACGCAGTATTTT. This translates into CASSLAAGTTDTQYF.

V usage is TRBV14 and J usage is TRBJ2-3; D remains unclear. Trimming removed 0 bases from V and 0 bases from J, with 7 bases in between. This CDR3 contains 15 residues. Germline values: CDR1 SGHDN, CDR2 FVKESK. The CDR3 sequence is CASSQDRRSTDTQYF. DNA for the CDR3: TGTGCCAGCAGCCAAGACAGGCGAAGCACAGATACGCAGTATTTT.

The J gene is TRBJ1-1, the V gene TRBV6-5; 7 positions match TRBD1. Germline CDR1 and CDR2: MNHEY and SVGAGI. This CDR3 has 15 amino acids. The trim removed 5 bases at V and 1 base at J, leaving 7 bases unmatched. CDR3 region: CASSPTTGSNTEAFF. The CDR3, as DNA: TGTGCCAGCAGTCCGACGACAGGGTCGAACACTGAAGCTTTCTTT.

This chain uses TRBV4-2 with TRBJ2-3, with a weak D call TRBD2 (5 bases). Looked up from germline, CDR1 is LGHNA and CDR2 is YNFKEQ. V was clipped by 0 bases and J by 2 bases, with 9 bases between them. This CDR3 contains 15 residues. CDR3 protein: CASSQEERVTDTQYF. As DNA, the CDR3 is TGTGCCAGCAGCCAAGAGGAGAGGGTCACAGATACGCAGTATTTT.

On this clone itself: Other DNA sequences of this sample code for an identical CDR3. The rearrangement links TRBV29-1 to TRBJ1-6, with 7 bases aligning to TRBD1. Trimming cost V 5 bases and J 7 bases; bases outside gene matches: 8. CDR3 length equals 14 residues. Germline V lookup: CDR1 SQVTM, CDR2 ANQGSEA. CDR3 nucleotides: TGCAGCGTTAAGTCCGGGACAGCAAATTCACCCCTCCACTTT. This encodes CSVKSGTANSPLHF.

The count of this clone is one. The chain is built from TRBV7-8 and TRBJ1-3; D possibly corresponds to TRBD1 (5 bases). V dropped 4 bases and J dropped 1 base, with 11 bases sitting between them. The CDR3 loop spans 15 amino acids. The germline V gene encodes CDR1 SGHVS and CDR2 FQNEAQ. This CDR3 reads CASSYEAGSGNTIYF. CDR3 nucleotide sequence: TGTGCCAGCAGCTACGAGGCAGGGTCTGGAAACACCATATATTTT.

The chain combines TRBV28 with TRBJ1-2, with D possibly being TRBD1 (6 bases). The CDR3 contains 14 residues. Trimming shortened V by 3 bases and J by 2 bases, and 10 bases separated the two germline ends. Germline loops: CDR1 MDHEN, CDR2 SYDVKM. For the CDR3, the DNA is TGTGCCAGCAGTTTGGGGGCGCGGAACTATGGCTACACCTTC. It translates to CASSLGARNYGYTF.

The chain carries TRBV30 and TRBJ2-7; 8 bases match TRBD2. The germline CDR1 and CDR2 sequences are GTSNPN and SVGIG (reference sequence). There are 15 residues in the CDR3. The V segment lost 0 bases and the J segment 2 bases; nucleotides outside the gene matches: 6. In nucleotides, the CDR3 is TGTGCCTGGAGTGTAGGGAGCGGGGGACCCTACGAGCAGTACTTC. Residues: CAWSVGSGGPYEQYF.